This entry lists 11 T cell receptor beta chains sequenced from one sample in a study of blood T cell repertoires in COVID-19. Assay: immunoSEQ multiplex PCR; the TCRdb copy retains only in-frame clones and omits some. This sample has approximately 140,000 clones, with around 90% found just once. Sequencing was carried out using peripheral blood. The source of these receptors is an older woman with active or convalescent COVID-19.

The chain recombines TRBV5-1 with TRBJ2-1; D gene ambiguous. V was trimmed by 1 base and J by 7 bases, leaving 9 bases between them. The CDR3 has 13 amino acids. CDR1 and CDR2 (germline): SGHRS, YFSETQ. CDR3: CASSLYSENEQFF. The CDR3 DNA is TGCGCCAGCAGCTTGTACAGTGAGAATGAGCAGTTCTTC. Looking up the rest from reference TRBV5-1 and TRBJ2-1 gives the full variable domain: KAGVTQTPRYLIKTRGQQVTLSCSPISGHRSVSWYQQTPGQGLQFLFEYFSETQRNKGNFPGRFSGRQFSNSRSEMNVSTLELGDSALYLCASSLYSENEQFFGPGTRLTVL.

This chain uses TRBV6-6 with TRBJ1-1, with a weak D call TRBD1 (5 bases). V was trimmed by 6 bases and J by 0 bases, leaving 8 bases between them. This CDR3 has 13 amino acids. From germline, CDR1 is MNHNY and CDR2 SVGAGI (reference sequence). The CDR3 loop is CASRTELNTEAFF. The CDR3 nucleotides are TGTGCCAGCAGGACAGAACTGAACACTGAAGCTTTCTTT.

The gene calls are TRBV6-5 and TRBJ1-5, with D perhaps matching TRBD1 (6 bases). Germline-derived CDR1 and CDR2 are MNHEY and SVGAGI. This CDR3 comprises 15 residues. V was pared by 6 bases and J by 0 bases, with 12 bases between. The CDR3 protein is CASRQGPYSNQPQHF. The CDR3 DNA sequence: TGTGCCAGCAGACAGGGTCCCTATAGCAATCAGCCCCAGCATTTT.

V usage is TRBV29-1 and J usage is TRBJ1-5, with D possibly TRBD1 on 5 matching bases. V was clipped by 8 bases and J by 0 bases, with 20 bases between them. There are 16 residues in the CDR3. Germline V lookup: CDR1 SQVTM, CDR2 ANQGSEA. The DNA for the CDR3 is TGCAGCCCCCTTGACAGCCACAAGAATAGCAATCAGCCCCAGCATTTT. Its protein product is CSPLDSHKNSNQPQHF.

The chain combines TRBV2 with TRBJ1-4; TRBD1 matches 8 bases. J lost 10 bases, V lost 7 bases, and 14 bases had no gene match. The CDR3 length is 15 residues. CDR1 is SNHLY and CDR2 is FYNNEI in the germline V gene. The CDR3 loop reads CASIQDRVTPRKLFF. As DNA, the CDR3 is TGTGCCAGCATCCAGGACAGGGTCACCCCTCGAAAACTGTTTTTT. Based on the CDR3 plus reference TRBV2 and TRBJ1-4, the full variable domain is EPEVTQTPSHQVTQMGQEVILRCVPISNHLYFYWYRQILGQKVEFLVSFYNNEISEKSEIFDDQFSVERPDGSNFTLKIRSTKLEDSAMYFCASIQDRVTPRKLFFGSGTQLSVL.

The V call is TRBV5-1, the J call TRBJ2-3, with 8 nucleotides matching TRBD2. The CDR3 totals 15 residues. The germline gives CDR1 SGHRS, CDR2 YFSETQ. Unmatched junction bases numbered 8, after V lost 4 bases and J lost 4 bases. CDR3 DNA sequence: TGCGCCAGCAGCGTTGGGACTAGTTCCGCAGATACGCAGTATTTT. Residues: CASSVGTSSADTQYF. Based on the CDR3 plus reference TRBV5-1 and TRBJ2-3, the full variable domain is KAGVTQTPRYLIKTRGQQVTLSCSPISGHRSVSWYQQTPGQGLQFLFEYFSETQRNKGNFPGRFSGRQFSNSRSEMNVSTLELGDSALYLCASSVGTSSADTQYFGPGTRLTVL.

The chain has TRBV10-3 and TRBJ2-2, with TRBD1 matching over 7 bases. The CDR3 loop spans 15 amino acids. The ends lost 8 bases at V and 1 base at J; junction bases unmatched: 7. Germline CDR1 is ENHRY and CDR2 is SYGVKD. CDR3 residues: CAIPTGAMNTGELFF. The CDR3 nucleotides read TGTGCCATCCCCACAGGGGCGATGAACACCGGGGAGCTGTTTTTT.

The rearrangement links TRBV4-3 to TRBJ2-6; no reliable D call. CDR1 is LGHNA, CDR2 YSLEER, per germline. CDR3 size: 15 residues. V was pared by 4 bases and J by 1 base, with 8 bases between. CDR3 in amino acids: CASSPALSGANVLTF. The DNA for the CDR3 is TGCGCCAGCAGCCCTGCCCTATCTGGGGCCAACGTCCTGACTTTC.

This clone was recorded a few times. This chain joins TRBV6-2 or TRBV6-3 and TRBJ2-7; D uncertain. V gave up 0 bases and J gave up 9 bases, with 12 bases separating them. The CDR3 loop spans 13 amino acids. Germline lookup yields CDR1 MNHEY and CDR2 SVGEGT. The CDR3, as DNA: TGTGCCAGCAGTTACTCGATCGTACAGTCGCAGTACTTC. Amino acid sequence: CASSYSIVQSQYF.

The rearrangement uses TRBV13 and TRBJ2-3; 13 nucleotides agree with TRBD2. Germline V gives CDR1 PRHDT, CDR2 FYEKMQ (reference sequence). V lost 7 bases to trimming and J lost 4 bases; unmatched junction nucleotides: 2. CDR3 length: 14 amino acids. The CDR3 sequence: CASTTSGGADTQYF. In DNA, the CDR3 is TGTGCCAGCACCACTAGCGGGGGGGCAGATACGCAGTATTTT.

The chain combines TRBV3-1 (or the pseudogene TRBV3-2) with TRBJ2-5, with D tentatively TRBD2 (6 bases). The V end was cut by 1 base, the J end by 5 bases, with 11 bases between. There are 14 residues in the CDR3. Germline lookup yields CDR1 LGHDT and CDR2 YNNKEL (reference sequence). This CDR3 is CASSQVIAAETQYF. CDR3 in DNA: TGTGCCAGCAGCCAAGTTATAGCGGCCGAGACCCAGTACTTC.